The clone carrying this T cell receptor (beta chain) showed up just a few times. This sample is drawn from a study of cytomegalovirus exposure and HLA in healthy donors. The PCR made use of 60 Vbeta and 13 Jbeta primers. Assay used: immunoSEQ multiplex PCR; TCRdb lists only in-frame clones, some missing. Among about 130,000 clones listed, over 70% were seen once. CDR1 is SEHNR and CDR2 is FQNEAQ in the germline V gene (reference sequence). After removal of 7 bases from V and 11 bases from J, the junction contained 16 bases not matched to a gene. The CDR3 is 14 residues long. The sample comprised PBMCs. This receptor was taken from a man aged 25-45 years in good health and CMV-seronegative. This chain links TRBV7-9 with TRBJ1-1, with TRBD1 matching 7 bases. The CDR3 DNA reads as TGTGCCAGCACCAGTGACAGGGCGTGGTGGGAGGCTTTCTTT. Translated: CASTSDRAWWEAFF.